These T cell receptor beta chains were read from a single sample in a study of T cell changes during pregnancy in multiple sclerosis. Using immunoSEQ multiplex PCR, the repertoire was profiled, and TCRdb retains in-frame clones only, with some absent. Here the sample spans 56,000 or so clones, 92% being singletons. This material consisted of CD4+ T cells from peripheral blood mononuclear cells, taken in the third trimester of pregnancy. The receptors originated from a female donor with multiple sclerosis, enrolled in a pregnancy study. Each CDR3 is given with its conserved first and last residue. Fields, in order: CDR3 DNA, CDR3 protein, D gene, clone size, J gene, V gene. D genes are given only for firm matches. Clone size is given for some rows only: seen once, a few or many times, or a class if the clone is expanded.

cdr3_nt: TGTGCCAGCAGTCGAGGGGGTAGTGTTGCTGAAGCTTTCTTT
cdr3_aa: CASSRGGSVAEAFF
d_call: .
clone_size: .
j_call: TRBJ1-1
v_call: TRBV28

cdr3_nt: TGTGCCAGCAGCCCCCGAAGGGGACAGGGGGTCGGCGAGCAGTACTTC
cdr3_aa: CASSPRRGQGVGEQYF
d_call: TRBD1
clone_size: .
j_call: TRBJ2-7
v_call: TRBV14

cdr3_nt: TGTGCCAGCAGGGGATCTAGCGCCAACGAGCAGTACTTC
cdr3_aa: CASRGSSANEQYF
d_call: .
clone_size: .
j_call: TRBJ2-7
v_call: TRBV27

cdr3_nt: TGTGCCAGCAGCATTACAGGGGTCACTGAAGCTTTCTTT
cdr3_aa: CASSITGVTEAFF
d_call: TRBD1
clone_size: few
j_call: TRBJ1-1
v_call: TRBV5-6

cdr3_nt: TGTGCCAGTAGTCTTTGGCAGTCCCCCTACGAGCAGTACTTC
cdr3_aa: CASSLWQSPYEQYF
d_call: .
clone_size: .
j_call: TRBJ2-7
v_call: TRBV19

cdr3_nt: TGTGCCAGCAGCCAAGATTCTAGCGTAAGCTCTGGGGCCAACGTCCTGACTTTC
cdr3_aa: CASSQDSSVSSGANVLTF
d_call: .
clone_size: .
j_call: TRBJ2-6
v_call: TRBV4-2

cdr3_nt: TGTGCCAGCAATGGAGGGGATTTGCAAGAGACCCAGTACTTC
cdr3_aa: CASNGGDLQETQYF
d_call: .
clone_size: .
j_call: TRBJ2-5
v_call: TRBV9

cdr3_nt: TGTGCCAGCAGCTTAACACAGGGAGCGATTAGGCCCCAGCATTTT
cdr3_aa: CASSLTQGAIRPQHF
d_call: .
clone_size: .
j_call: TRBJ1-5
v_call: TRBV11-3

cdr3_nt: TGTGCCAGCGGCCTTAATGAAAAACTGTTTTTT
cdr3_aa: CASGLNEKLFF
d_call: .
clone_size: .
j_call: TRBJ1-4
v_call: TRBV11-2

cdr3_nt: TGTGCCAGCAGTTCTCTAGCGGGAAGGCCTCGTCGCTCCTACAATGAGCAGTTCTTC
cdr3_aa: CASSSLAGRPRRSYNEQFF
d_call: TRBD2
clone_size: .
j_call: TRBJ2-1
v_call: TRBV27

cdr3_nt: TGTGCCAGCAGCCAAGATAGGGGGAATCAGCCCCAGCATTTT
cdr3_aa: CASSQDRGNQPQHF
d_call: .
clone_size: few
j_call: TRBJ1-5
v_call: TRBV4-2

cdr3_nt: TGTGCCAGCAGCCCTAGCGGGAGGGGGGACAATGAGCAGTTCTTC
cdr3_aa: CASSPSGRGDNEQFF
d_call: TRBD2
clone_size: .
j_call: TRBJ2-1
v_call: TRBV9

cdr3_nt: TGTGCCAGCAGTTACTTGGACAGGGGCACTCAGCCCCAGCATTTT
cdr3_aa: CASSYLDRGTQPQHF
d_call: TRBD1
clone_size: .
j_call: TRBJ1-5
v_call: TRBV6-6

cdr3_nt: TGTGCCAGCACATTTGGAAGGACAGAGGCCCCCGACGACTTC
cdr3_aa: CASTFGRTEAPDDF
d_call: .
clone_size: .
j_call: TRBJ2-5
v_call: TRBV5-8

cdr3_nt: TGTGCCAGTAGTTCCAGGGGGCCCCCAGGAAAACTGTTTTTT
cdr3_aa: CASSSRGPPGKLFF
d_call: TRBD1
clone_size: .
j_call: TRBJ1-4
v_call: TRBV19

cdr3_nt: TGTGCCAGCAGCTTGGCCGGGACAAACACCGGGGAGCTGTTTTTT
cdr3_aa: CASSLAGTNTGELFF
d_call: .
clone_size: .
j_call: TRBJ2-2
v_call: TRBV5-4

cdr3_nt: TGTGCCAGCAGCTTGAACACCGGGACTGGCGCCTACGAGCAGTACTTC
cdr3_aa: CASSLNTGTGAYEQYF
d_call: .
clone_size: .
j_call: TRBJ2-7
v_call: TRBV5-6

cdr3_nt: TGTGCCAGTAGTATAAGGACAGGTGCGGTCTACGAGCAGTACTTC
cdr3_aa: CASSIRTGAVYEQYF
d_call: TRBD1
clone_size: .
j_call: TRBJ2-7
v_call: TRBV19

cdr3_nt: TGTGCCAGCAGCTTAGGCAGGGGGTCCTACGAGCAGTACTTC
cdr3_aa: CASSLGRGSYEQYF
d_call: TRBD1
clone_size: few
j_call: TRBJ2-7
v_call: TRBV7-8

cdr3_nt: TGCGCCAGCAGCTTGGACGGGGTAAGGAATGAGCAGTTCTTC
cdr3_aa: CASSLDGVRNEQFF
d_call: .
clone_size: .
j_call: TRBJ2-1
v_call: TRBV5-1

cdr3_nt: TGTGCCAGCACTAGAGACAGGGGAGTTATAAGGAACACTGAAGCTTTCTTT
cdr3_aa: CASTRDRGVIRNTEAFF
d_call: TRBD1
clone_size: .
j_call: TRBJ1-1
v_call: TRBV2

cdr3_nt: TGCAGCGTTGCTTACAGCAACTATGGCTACACCTTC
cdr3_aa: CSVAYSNYGYTF
d_call: .
clone_size: .
j_call: TRBJ1-2
v_call: TRBV29-1

cdr3_nt: TGTGCCAGCAGCTTGTGGCAAACAACCTACGAGCAGTACTTC
cdr3_aa: CASSLWQTTYEQYF
d_call: .
clone_size: .
j_call: TRBJ2-7
v_call: TRBV5-6

cdr3_nt: TGCGCCAGCAGCTTGGCTCGGACAGGGTCGTACAATGAGCAGTTCTTC
cdr3_aa: CASSLARTGSYNEQFF
d_call: TRBD1
clone_size: .
j_call: TRBJ2-1
v_call: TRBV5-1

cdr3_nt: TGCGCCAGCAGCCAAGACGGAGGGATGGGGAACAATGAGCAGTTCTTC
cdr3_aa: CASSQDGGMGNNEQFF
d_call: .
clone_size: .
j_call: TRBJ2-1
v_call: TRBV4-3

cdr3_nt: TGTGCCAGTAGTACCTGGGACTTCCCGCGGGGTACTGAAGCTTTCTTT
cdr3_aa: CASSTWDFPRGTEAFF
d_call: .
clone_size: .
j_call: TRBJ1-1
v_call: TRBV19

cdr3_nt: TGTGCCAGCAGGCCTGAGGGCCGGGAGTTAGCCGGGGAGCTGTTTTTT
cdr3_aa: CASRPEGRELAGELFF
d_call: .
clone_size: .
j_call: TRBJ2-2
v_call: TRBV2

cdr3_nt: TGCAGCGTGGACCTCGGCAGGGCCTCCTACAATGAGCAGTTCTTC
cdr3_aa: CSVDLGRASYNEQFF
d_call: .
clone_size: .
j_call: TRBJ2-1
v_call: TRBV29-1

cdr3_nt: TGTGCCAGCAGCCAAGATTGGACTAGCGGGAGTGAGACCCAGTACTTC
cdr3_aa: CASSQDWTSGSETQYF
d_call: TRBD2
clone_size: .
j_call: TRBJ2-5
v_call: TRBV14

cdr3_nt: TGTGCCAGCATCACCGACGGAGGGAGGCCCCTAGAGACCCAGTACTTC
cdr3_aa: CASITDGGRPLETQYF
d_call: .
clone_size: .
j_call: TRBJ2-5
v_call: TRBV18

cdr3_nt: TGTGCCAGCACTCCAGAAGGACTAGCGGCCGGTGAGCAGTTCTTC
cdr3_aa: CASTPEGLAAGEQFF
d_call: TRBD2
clone_size: .
j_call: TRBJ2-1
v_call: TRBV25-1

cdr3_nt: TGTGCCAGTAGTATAGTAGGTCTAGCGGGAGAAGGCTACGAGCAGTACTTC
cdr3_aa: CASSIVGLAGEGYEQYF
d_call: TRBD2
clone_size: .
j_call: TRBJ2-7
v_call: TRBV19

cdr3_nt: TGTGCCAGCAGCCAGGGGGCTCTGGGCACAGATACGCAGTATTTT
cdr3_aa: CASSQGALGTDTQYF
d_call: TRBD1
clone_size: .
j_call: TRBJ2-3
v_call: TRBV9

cdr3_nt: TGTGCCAGCAGCTTCGCACCAGCTATTCGGGACAGTCAATACGAGCAGTACTTC
cdr3_aa: CASSFAPAIRDSQYEQYF
d_call: TRBD1
clone_size: .
j_call: TRBJ2-7
v_call: TRBV11-2

cdr3_nt: TGTGCCAGTAGTATACAAGGCGGACAGGGCTATCAGCCCCAGCATTTT
cdr3_aa: CASSIQGGQGYQPQHF
d_call: TRBD1
clone_size: .
j_call: TRBJ1-5
v_call: TRBV19

cdr3_nt: TGTGCCAGCAGTAGTGATAGCGGGAGGGCCTACGAGCAGTACTTC
cdr3_aa: CASSSDSGRAYEQYF
d_call: TRBD2
clone_size: .
j_call: TRBJ2-7
v_call: TRBV6-1

cdr3_nt: TGTGCCAGCAGCTTCGCGGTGAACACTGAAGCTTTCTTT
cdr3_aa: CASSFAVNTEAFF
d_call: .
clone_size: .
j_call: TRBJ1-1
v_call: TRBV6-5

cdr3_nt: TGTGCCAGCAGGGCAGTACGGCGGAAGAAGCAATACAATGAGCAGTTCTTC
cdr3_aa: CASRAVRRKKQYNEQFF
d_call: .
clone_size: .
j_call: TRBJ2-1
v_call: TRBV5-6

cdr3_nt: TGTGCCATCAGAGAGACTAGCGCAGATACGCAGTATTTT
cdr3_aa: CAIRETSADTQYF
d_call: TRBD2
clone_size: .
j_call: TRBJ2-3
v_call: TRBV10-3

cdr3_nt: TGTGCCAGCAGCTTGGAACTAGCCGGTATCTACAATGAGCAGTTCTTC
cdr3_aa: CASSLELAGIYNEQFF
d_call: .
clone_size: .
j_call: TRBJ2-1
v_call: TRBV5-4

cdr3_nt: TGCGCCAGCAGTCAACGGACTGGGCACTACGAGCAGTACTTC
cdr3_aa: CASSQRTGHYEQYF
d_call: .
clone_size: .
j_call: TRBJ2-7
v_call: TRBV4-3

cdr3_nt: TGTGCCAGCAGTCGGGACAGGTTGCAAGCTTTCTTT
cdr3_aa: CASSRDRLQAFF
d_call: TRBD1
clone_size: .
j_call: TRBJ1-1
v_call: TRBV6-6

cdr3_nt: TGTGCCAGCAGCCAGCAGGGTAGCTCCTACAATGAGCAGTTCTTC
cdr3_aa: CASSQQGSSYNEQFF
d_call: .
clone_size: .
j_call: TRBJ2-1
v_call: TRBV14

cdr3_nt: TGTGCCAGCAGCTTAGTTAGCGGGAAGCACAATGAGCAGTTCTTC
cdr3_aa: CASSLVSGKHNEQFF
d_call: TRBD2
clone_size: .
j_call: TRBJ2-1
v_call: TRBV7-3

cdr3_nt: TGTGCCAGTAGTTCGTCTGCACTCACCGGGGAGCTGTTTTTT
cdr3_aa: CASSSSALTGELFF
d_call: .
clone_size: .
j_call: TRBJ2-2
v_call: TRBV19

cdr3_nt: TGCAGCGTGTTCGACAATGAGCAGTTCTTC
cdr3_aa: CSVFDNEQFF
d_call: .
clone_size: .
j_call: TRBJ2-1
v_call: TRBV29-1

cdr3_nt: TGTGCCAGCAGCAAAGGAGGTCCACGCGACTACAATGAGCAGTTCTTC
cdr3_aa: CASSKGGPRDYNEQFF
d_call: .
clone_size: once
j_call: TRBJ2-1
v_call: TRBV21-1

cdr3_nt: TGTGCCAGCAGCGTAGGAGGCGGGAGGGGTGGAGATACGCAGTATTTT
cdr3_aa: CASSVGGGRGGDTQYF
d_call: TRBD2
clone_size: .
j_call: TRBJ2-3
v_call: TRBV9

cdr3_nt: TGTGCCAGCAGTTTGCGGCCGGGACACCTGAACACTGAAGCTTTCTTT
cdr3_aa: CASSLRPGHLNTEAFF
d_call: .
clone_size: few
j_call: TRBJ1-1
v_call: TRBV28

cdr3_nt: TGTGCCAGCAGCGGTATAACAGATTCACCCCTCCACTTT
cdr3_aa: CASSGITDSPLHF
d_call: .
clone_size: .
j_call: TRBJ1-6
v_call: TRBV6-1

cdr3_nt: TGTGCCACCAGCAGAGTACAAACAGATACGCAGTATTTT
cdr3_aa: CATSRVQTDTQYF
d_call: .
clone_size: .
j_call: TRBJ2-3
v_call: TRBV15